Following are 3 T cell receptor beta chains from one sample sequenced in a study of T-cell reconstitution after alpha-beta-depleted transplantation in children. The TCRbeta library was prepared with unique molecular identifiers. One entry per CDR3 protein, called by TCRdb with MiXCR from the PCR reads. This sample has 200,000 to 250,000 distinct CDR3 sequences, with roughly a tenth found just once. The sequencing used PBMCs from the stem cell graft donor, collected from the stem cell graft. These receptors were obtained from a human donor who donated a stem cell graft to a child with acute lymphoblastic leukemia.

The rearrangement links TRBV4-3 to TRBJ2-5, with D hard to call. Germline V gene lookup returns CDR1 LGHNA and CDR2 YSLEER. This CDR3 spans 15 amino acids. Trimming shortened V by 4 bases and J by 7 bases, and 19 bases separated the two germline ends. This CDR3 reads CASSPSSTGPGTQYF. DNA for the CDR3: TGCGCCAGCAGCCCCTCATCGACTGGTCCGGGGACCCAGTACTTC.

This clonotype showed up just a few times. CDR3 region: CASTKWGRGSYEQYF. CDR3 coding DNA: TGTGCCAGCACCAAGTGGGGTAGGGGGTCCTACGAGCAGTACTTC. The rearrangement joins TRBV13 to TRBJ2-7; D might be TRBD1 (6 bases). Trimming removed 7 bases from V and 1 base from J, with 17 bases in between. The germline V gene has CDR1 PRHDT and CDR2 FYEKMQ (reference sequence). The CDR3 is 15 residues long.

This clonotype was seen only a few times. The chain has TRBV29-1 and TRBJ2-7; TRBD1 might be the D (5 bases). CDR3 size: 12 residues. V lost 4 bases, J lost 3 bases, and 10 bases lay in between. Germline V gives CDR1 SQVTM, CDR2 ANQGSEA. CDR3 sequence reads: CSVGQGFYEQYF. For the CDR3, the DNA is TGCAGCGTTGGGCAGGGATTCTACGAGCAGTACTTC.